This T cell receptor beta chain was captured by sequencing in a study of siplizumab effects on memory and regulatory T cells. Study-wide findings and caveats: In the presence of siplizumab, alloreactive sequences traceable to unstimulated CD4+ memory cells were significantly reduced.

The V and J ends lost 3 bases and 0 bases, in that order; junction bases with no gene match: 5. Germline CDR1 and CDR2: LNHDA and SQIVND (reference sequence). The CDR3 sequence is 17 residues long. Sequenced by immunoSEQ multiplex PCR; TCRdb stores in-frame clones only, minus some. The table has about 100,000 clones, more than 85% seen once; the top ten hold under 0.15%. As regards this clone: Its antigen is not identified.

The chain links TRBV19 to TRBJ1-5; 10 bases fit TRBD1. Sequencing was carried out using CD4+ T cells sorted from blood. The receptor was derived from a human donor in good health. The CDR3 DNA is TGTGCCAGTAGTATCGGGGACAGGGGATATAGCAATCAGCCCCAGCATTTT. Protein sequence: CASSIGDRGYSNQPQHF.